This TCR beta chain stems from a study of response to subunit inactivated influenza vaccine. TCRdb re-called the RT-PCR reads through MiXCR, storing one row per CDR3 protein. This sample has roughly 780,000 distinct CDR3 sequences; about 18% occur once, and the top ten carry 11%. This clonotype was recorded a few times. Antigen unknown. Study-wide points: The authors put forward the suggestion that each seasonal influenza vaccination may bring in only a limited number of new T cells.

V lost 7 bases to trimming and J lost 1 base; unmatched junction nucleotides: 7. Germline CDR1 SQVTM, CDR2 ANQGSEA. The CDR3 is 14 residues long. This rearrangement joins TRBV29-1 to TRBJ2-3; 8 positions agree with TRBD1. The sequenced sample was PBMCs from blood, obtained 5 to 6 days after vaccination. The receptor comes from a man aged 50-60 years who received an inactivated influenza vaccine. CDR3 sequence (DNA): TGCAGCGCTGCGGGACAGGCCGGCACAGATACGCAGTATTTT. Translation gives CSAAGQAGTDTQYF.